A selection of T cell receptor beta chains follows, all from one sample in a study of CD4 T cells in relation to SARS-CoV-2 and coronaviruses. Antigens of these TCRs are unknown. Measured with immunoSEQ multiplex PCR; TCRdb has only the in-frame clones, and not every one. The data hold some 21,000 clones, with over 70% observed a single time. Sequencing was performed on CD4+ T cells from PBMCs, cultured in vitro. The receptors originated from a human donor in good health. CDR3s leave out the opening cysteine and the closing phenylalanine or tryptophan. The D gene is left open where the match is weak. Expanded clones are given a class, and other clones once, few, many or no size at all.

cdr3_aa: ASSPAPGGPGETQY
d_call: TRBD2
clone_size: once
v_call: TRBV7-9

cdr3_aa: ASSLDSLSEQY
d_call: .
clone_size: .
v_call: TRBV11-2

cdr3_aa: ASSQGPGGREQY
d_call: .
clone_size: .
v_call: TRBV3-1/TRBV3-2

cdr3_aa: ASSLEAYSEAF
d_call: .
clone_size: few
v_call: TRBV5-8

cdr3_aa: ASRWDDSTDTQY
d_call: .
clone_size: .
v_call: TRBV2

cdr3_aa: AWSVSATPRTGLAVYEQY
d_call: TRBD2
clone_size: .
v_call: TRBV30

cdr3_aa: ASSQEGGGGTGELF
d_call: .
clone_size: .
v_call: TRBV4-2

cdr3_aa: ASSLGQPQH
d_call: .
clone_size: .
v_call: TRBV5-4

cdr3_aa: AWSASGANVLT
d_call: .
clone_size: .
v_call: TRBV30

cdr3_aa: ASSLGQTNQPQH
d_call: .
clone_size: .
v_call: TRBV13

cdr3_aa: ASSATGGTGLRTDTQY
d_call: TRBD1
clone_size: .
v_call: TRBV6-2/TRBV6-3

cdr3_aa: ASSPRLITDTQY
d_call: .
clone_size: .
v_call: TRBV18

cdr3_aa: ASSRVEGAGEQY
d_call: .
clone_size: .
v_call: TRBV3-1/TRBV3-2

cdr3_aa: ASRPGPTKETQY
d_call: .
clone_size: .
v_call: TRBV19

cdr3_aa: ASSEMGTSGETQY
d_call: TRBD2
clone_size: .
v_call: TRBV6-1

cdr3_aa: ASSPPSSGSYNEQF
d_call: TRBD2
clone_size: .
v_call: TRBV18

cdr3_aa: ATSDLVGTSGSYNEQF
d_call: TRBD2
clone_size: .
v_call: TRBV24-1

cdr3_aa: ASSFHGEDTQY
d_call: .
clone_size: .
v_call: TRBV5-4

cdr3_aa: ASSVEAGSLDYGYT
d_call: .
clone_size: .
v_call: TRBV9

cdr3_aa: ASSEIGTGARYGYT
d_call: TRBD1
clone_size: .
v_call: TRBV25-1

cdr3_aa: ASSVRRGLSTGELF
d_call: .
clone_size: .
v_call: TRBV19

cdr3_aa: ASSYSQGDNEQF
d_call: TRBD1
clone_size: .
v_call: TRBV6-6

cdr3_aa: ASSRGLAEGTDTQY
d_call: TRBD2
clone_size: .
v_call: TRBV11-3

cdr3_aa: ASSSYTEAF
d_call: .
clone_size: .
v_call: TRBV12-3/TRBV12-4

cdr3_aa: ASSSLAGGPNTYEQY
d_call: TRBD2
clone_size: .
v_call: TRBV19

cdr3_aa: ASSSLGGGRNEQF
d_call: .
clone_size: .
v_call: TRBV7-9

cdr3_aa: ASSQDRGVGARSYEQY
d_call: .
clone_size: .
v_call: TRBV3-1/TRBV3-2

cdr3_aa: ASSQKNIQY
d_call: .
clone_size: .
v_call: TRBV12-3/TRBV12-4

cdr3_aa: ASSLAGGGGANVLT
d_call: TRBD2
clone_size: .
v_call: TRBV7-3

cdr3_aa: ASSQVNLYEQY
d_call: .
clone_size: .
v_call: TRBV14

cdr3_aa: ASSQEPPTSGIETQY
d_call: TRBD2
clone_size: .
v_call: TRBV4-2

cdr3_aa: AISEVWDRAYEQY
d_call: TRBD1
clone_size: .
v_call: TRBV10-3

cdr3_aa: ASSARGGGTQY
d_call: .
clone_size: .
v_call: TRBV7-2

cdr3_aa: ATSESTGYQETQY
d_call: TRBD1
clone_size: .
v_call: TRBV24-1

cdr3_aa: AWSFGGNTEAF
d_call: .
clone_size: .
v_call: TRBV30

cdr3_aa: ASRGDGGATGELF
d_call: .
clone_size: few
v_call: TRBV5-1

cdr3_aa: ASRKDGGSYSGANVLT
d_call: .
clone_size: .
v_call: TRBV21-1

cdr3_aa: ASKPAGGPGGEQF
d_call: TRBD2
clone_size: .
v_call: TRBV19

cdr3_aa: ASSGRDTGELF
d_call: TRBD2
clone_size: .
v_call: TRBV19

cdr3_aa: ASSPQAATGTEAF
d_call: .
clone_size: few
v_call: TRBV7-9

cdr3_aa: ASRPGADTNTEAF
d_call: .
clone_size: .
v_call: TRBV6-5

cdr3_aa: ASYRDSYNEQF
d_call: .
clone_size: .
v_call: TRBV6-5

cdr3_aa: ASSIGGHTYEQY
d_call: .
clone_size: .
v_call: TRBV19

cdr3_aa: ASTRTLGGELF
d_call: .
clone_size: .
v_call: TRBV2

cdr3_aa: AWNSGDQPQH
d_call: .
clone_size: .
v_call: TRBV30

cdr3_aa: ASSQASQEGKAF
d_call: .
clone_size: .
v_call: TRBV4-1

cdr3_aa: ASSPPIAGNTYNEQF
d_call: TRBD2
clone_size: .
v_call: TRBV18

cdr3_aa: ASSFGTGGSYEQY
d_call: TRBD1
clone_size: few
v_call: TRBV5-4

cdr3_aa: ASSGNSLGTGFYEQY
d_call: .
clone_size: .
v_call: TRBV10-1

cdr3_aa: ASSSGGNQETQY
d_call: TRBD2
clone_size: .
v_call: TRBV7-9

cdr3_aa: ASSKPASEGDHYGYT
d_call: .
clone_size: .
v_call: TRBV21-1

cdr3_aa: ASSAGLGNTIY
d_call: .
clone_size: .
v_call: TRBV25-1

cdr3_aa: ASSQPGQYEQY
d_call: TRBD1
clone_size: once
v_call: TRBV4-1

cdr3_aa: ASSLGLAGTSYEQY
d_call: TRBD2
clone_size: .
v_call: TRBV11-2

cdr3_aa: ASSLDRPSTDTQY
d_call: .
clone_size: .
v_call: TRBV5-1

cdr3_aa: ASSSGGHSVSNQPQH
d_call: TRBD1
clone_size: .
v_call: TRBV27

cdr3_aa: ASSYRSGANVLT
d_call: .
clone_size: .
v_call: TRBV6-5

cdr3_aa: ASSFFAYEQY
d_call: .
clone_size: .
v_call: TRBV12-3/TRBV12-4

cdr3_aa: ASSSGLSSYNEQF
d_call: .
clone_size: few
v_call: TRBV7-2